A selection of T cell receptor beta chains follows, all from one sample in a study of blood T cells in healthy people across ages. TCRdb reprocessed the 5' RACE reads with MiXCR, giving one entry per CDR3 protein. The sample carries around 1,000,000 distinct CDR3 sequences, around 25% recorded once. This sample also appeared in a second study, on T cells of mothers and their children.

The sequencing sample was made of blood. The receptors were sampled from a girl between 2 and 10 years old in good health. CDR3s leave out the opening cysteine and the closing phenylalanine or tryptophan. Fields, in order: CDR3 protein, V gene.

cdr3_aa: AISESWSEETQY; v_call: TRBV10-3
cdr3_aa: SARVPGGMRDTEAF; v_call: TRBV20-1
cdr3_aa: ASSQGPVLASQETQY; v_call: TRBV3-1
cdr3_aa: ASSLPTGALHPGYT; v_call: TRBV7-9
cdr3_aa: SVEGQGGYEQY; v_call: TRBV29-1
cdr3_aa: ASATSETQY; v_call: TRBV12-5
cdr3_aa: ASSPLAWGQETQY; v_call: TRBV28
cdr3_aa: ASSLKGLGYGYT; v_call: TRBV27
cdr3_aa: SAEGASGRAFGGDEQF; v_call: TRBV20-1
cdr3_aa: ASSLEPSFDQY; v_call: TRBV5-5
cdr3_aa: ASSLGAGSVRYT; v_call: TRBV27
cdr3_aa: ASSQDISNQPQH; v_call: TRBV3-1
cdr3_aa: ASSQDRTSGSEEQF; v_call: TRBV3-1
cdr3_aa: ASGLSANYGYT; v_call: TRBV7-9
cdr3_aa: ASSITGPNGETQY; v_call: TRBV12-3/TRBV12-4
cdr3_aa: SARENRNPFNEKLF; v_call: TRBV20-1
cdr3_aa: ASSPWIAYNEQF; v_call: TRBV4-1
cdr3_aa: ASSLVPASEQY; v_call: TRBV7-9
cdr3_aa: AIARASGRNEQF; v_call: TRBV10-3
cdr3_aa: ASSLAGYRGDNTGELF; v_call: TRBV12-3/TRBV12-4
cdr3_aa: ASSQVTSGAGETQY; v_call: TRBV4-1
cdr3_aa: ASSVSGLTAGANVLT; v_call: TRBV9
cdr3_aa: ATRATKVFYGYT; v_call: TRBV24-1
cdr3_aa: ASSSTLGSGGYFSYNEQF; v_call: TRBV5-1
cdr3_aa: ASSLVGNEKLF; v_call: TRBV3-1
cdr3_aa: ASSPGTGTSSDEQY; v_call: TRBV7-9
cdr3_aa: ASSYSGTGTGNTIY; v_call: TRBV6-6
cdr3_aa: ASSVGSGWSYNEQF; v_call: TRBV9
cdr3_aa: ASSTLTYEQY; v_call: TRBV7-8
cdr3_aa: SVGGTGNSYEQY; v_call: TRBV29-1
cdr3_aa: ASKWHTAGDNYGYT; v_call: TRBV27
cdr3_aa: SVLGRQGTYEQY; v_call: TRBV29-1
cdr3_aa: ASSWVVPGQGAKLF; v_call: TRBV6-5
cdr3_aa: ASSFGGGRRFTEQF; v_call: TRBV11-2
cdr3_aa: ASSGLMGGRTQY; v_call: TRBV27
cdr3_aa: ASRLLAGGQNEQF; v_call: TRBV6-2/TRBV6-3
cdr3_aa: ASSWGGTPF; v_call: TRBV5-1
cdr3_aa: ASSRGTSGGQETQY; v_call: TRBV12-3/TRBV12-4
cdr3_aa: ASSRTSATFNEQF; v_call: TRBV5-5
cdr3_aa: ASSSDWSSYNEQF; v_call: TRBV7-9
cdr3_aa: ASCEGNEQY; v_call: TRBV6-1
cdr3_aa: ASSLGGRKF; v_call: TRBV7-2
cdr3_aa: SVIRETQY; v_call: TRBV29-1
cdr3_aa: SARGQGGTQY; v_call: TRBV20-1
cdr3_aa: ASSLGGSGANALT; v_call: TRBV5-1
cdr3_aa: AIRKDSTYEQY; v_call: TRBV10-3
cdr3_aa: SVLPTSHGPLAF; v_call: TRBV29-1
cdr3_aa: ASSQDAKTQY; v_call: TRBV6-2/TRBV6-3
cdr3_aa: ASSSMGQGSTLH; v_call: TRBV7-2
cdr3_aa: ASSQGAGATTDTQY; v_call: TRBV4-3
cdr3_aa: SVLRDGPNYGYT; v_call: TRBV29-1
cdr3_aa: ASSQQGLLVSNQPQH; v_call: TRBV6-1
cdr3_aa: SARPQGTGDTGELF; v_call: TRBV20-1
cdr3_aa: ASSQEFSSTVYGYT; v_call: TRBV4-1
cdr3_aa: ASTRGYGYT; v_call: TRBV6-5